The 29 T cell receptor beta chains below come from one sample, sequenced in a study of prognosis after radiotherapy for stage I lung cancer. The authors amplified TCR beta CDR3 from genomic DNA using two-round multiplex PCR. First-round PCR, the initial amplification, used primers specific to each TRBV and TRBJ gene. TCRdb reprocessed the multiplex PCR reads with MiXCR, giving one entry per CDR3 protein. The table shows some 13,000 distinct CDR3 sequences, with around 35% occurring only once. Specimen: PBMCs, collected before or after stereotactic body radiation therapy (not recorded which). Receptors were obtained from a donor over 45 with non-small cell lung cancer.

The table lists this clonotype with many counts. This chain uses TRBV9 with TRBJ2-6; D is unresolved. The CDR3 extends over 17 amino acids. The germline CDR1 and CDR2 sequences are SGDLS and YYNGEE. V was cut by 1 base and J by 0 bases, with 11 bases left in between. DNA of the CDR3: TGTGCCAGCAGCGTAAGGTCCGGATCCTCTGGGGCCAACGTCCTGACTTTC. Translated: CASSVRSGSSGANVLTF.

This clonotype was counted ten times or more. The V gene is TRBV20-1, the J gene TRBJ1-5, with a weak D call TRBD1 (6 bases). V lost 1 base, J lost 3 bases, and 10 bases lay in between. Per the germline V gene, CDR1 is DFQATT and CDR2 is SNEGSKA (reference sequence). This CDR3 has 14 residues. CDR3 DNA: TGCAGTGCTAGAGCCGGACAGACCAATCAGCCCCAGCATTTT. This sequence encodes CSARAGQTNQPQHF.

As regards this clonotype: A junction boundary mismatches the germline segment, possibly from a read error. The gene calls are TRBV6-1 and TRBJ2-3; D may be TRBD2 (5 bases). From germline, CDR1 is MNHNS and CDR2 SASEGT. This CDR3 spans 13 amino acids. In nucleotides, the CDR3 is TGTGCCAGCAGTACACATGAGGGAGATACGGAGTATTTT. Its translation is CASSTHEGDTEYF.

V is TRBV11-2 and J is TRBJ2-2; D not certain. V shed 5 bases and J shed 5 bases, with 12 bases lying between them. Germline V gene sequence: CDR1 SGHAT, CDR2 FQNNGV. The CDR3 covers 14 residues. The CDR3 is CASSPAKSTGELFF. CDR3 sequence (DNA): TGTGCCAGCAGCCCGGCCAAGAGTACCGGGGAGCTGTTTTTT.

The chain couples TRBV20-1 to TRBJ2-7; 10 bases match TRBD2. From germline, CDR1 is DFQATT and CDR2 SNEGSKA (reference sequence). Trimming took 5 bases from V and 3 from J; bases not matched to a gene: 7. The CDR3 sequence is 14 residues long. This CDR3 reads CSAPMTSGLYEQYF. CDR3 coding DNA: TGCAGTGCTCCCATGACTAGCGGGCTCTACGAGCAGTACTTC.

Note on this clonotype: One end of the junction varies from germline; a read error may be responsible. This chain joins TRBV5-6 and TRBJ2-2; 8 positions match TRBD2. In germline, CDR1 is SGHDT, CDR2 YYEEEE. The CDR3 extends over 18 amino acids. The CDR3 here is CASSLGLAWGLVTGEPFF. The CDR3 region has the DNA TGTGCCAGCAGCTTGGGACTAGCGTGGGGGCTAGTCACCGGGGAGCCGTTTTTT.

This clonotype was seen at least ten times. The chain employs TRBV20-1 and TRBJ1-1; possibly TRBD1 for D (5 bases). Trimming cost V 1 base and J 6 bases, with 9 bases left between them. Germline lookup yields CDR1 DFQATT and CDR2 SNEGSKA (reference sequence). CDR3 length equals 12 residues. The DNA for the CDR3 is TGCAGTGCTAGAGTAACGGGGCCTGAAGCTTTCTTT. Translated: CSARVTGPEAFF.

In this sample, this clonotype turned up a few times. The genes are TRBV28 and TRBJ1-2; weak D call: TRBD1 (5 bases). This CDR3 contains 14 residues. The germline CDR1 and CDR2 sequences are MDHEN and SYDVKM. Between the trimmed V and J ends, which lost 9 bases and 0 bases, there was a span of 14 bases. CDR3 region: CASPAGNSNYGYTF. CDR3 nucleotides: TGTGCCAGTCCCGCAGGGAATTCTAACTATGGCTACACCTTC.

This clonotype was seen many times. This rearrangement joins TRBV28 to TRBJ2-7; possible D gene TRBD2, 6 bases. Trimming shortened V by 3 bases and J by 3 bases, and 15 bases separated the two germline ends. CDR3 length: 15 residues. From germline, CDR1 is MDHEN and CDR2 SYDVKM. The CDR3 region has the DNA TGTGCCAGCAGTTTTGTAGGGCGGGGAATCTACGAGCAGTACTTC. Translating it yields CASSFVGRGIYEQYF.

This clonotype showed up many times. The V call is TRBV9, the J call TRBJ2-5; the D gene could be TRBD1 or TRBD2 (6 bases each). The germline CDR1 and CDR2 sequences are SGDLS and YYNGEE. Trimming took off 4 bases at V and 5 bases at J, with 18 bases between the two ends. The CDR3 length is 15 residues. CDR3 DNA: TGTGCCAGCAGCTCTGTTGGGGGGCTGAGGGAGACCCAGTACTTC. Translating gives CASSSVGGLRETQYF.

The sample holds many counts of this clonotype. J is TRBJ2-7 and V is TRBV5-1; tentative D call: TRBD1 (5 bases). The CDR3 spans 12 residues. V lost 4 bases, J lost 12 bases, and 17 bases lay in between. CDR1 and CDR2 (germline): SGHRS, YFSETQ. CDR3 region: CASSKDGSRAYF. The CDR3 nucleotides are TGCGCCAGCAGCAAGGACGGATCCAGGGCGTACTTC.

This clonotype was observed at least ten times. This may be a read error: a much more frequent sequence differs by one nucleotide. J is TRBJ2-3 and V is TRBV5-8; TRBD2 might be the D (6 bases). V lost 4 bases and J 2 bases, leaving 17 bases between the germline ends. Germline loops: CDR1 SGHTS, CDR2 YDEGEE. CDR3 size: 16 residues. The CDR3 nucleotides are TGTGCCAGCAGCCCCTCTAGCGCGAGGGTCACAGATACGCAGTATTTT. It codes for CASSPSSARVTDTQYF. The full variable domain, with the rest looked up from reference TRBV5-8 and TRBJ2-3, is EAGVTQSPTHLIKTRGQQATLRCSPISGHTSVYWYQQALGLGLQFLLWYDEGEERNRGNFPPRFSGRQFPNYSSELNVNALELEDSALYLCASSPSSARVTDTQYFGPGTRLTVL.

For this clonotype: This is likely an artifact of a read error, given a far larger clone one base away. The chain has TRBV6-8 and TRBJ2-2, with TRBD1 matching 7 bases. The CDR3 loop spans 18 amino acids. Trimming took 0 bases from V and 1 from J; bases not matched to a gene: 8. Germline V gene data show CDR1 as MNHGY and CDR2 as SAAAGT. The CDR3 is CASSYSALTGLNTGELFF. In nucleotides, the CDR3 is TGTGCCAGCAGTTACTCTGCGTTGACAGGGCTGAACACCGGGGAGCTGTTTTTT.

On this clonotype itself: The conserved phenylalanine or tryptophan normally closing the CDR3 is absent here, so this likely arose from a read error. The chain combines TRBV5-4 with TRBJ2-5; unclear D gene. Trimming shortened V by 0 bases and J by 5 bases, and 17 bases separated the two germline ends. The length of the CDR3 is 16 residues. Looked up from germline, CDR1 is SGHNT and CDR2 is YYREEE (reference sequence). The CDR3: CASSLGTMGLRETQYY. The DNA of the CDR3 is TGTGCCAGCAGCTTGGGGACCATGGGCTTGAGGGAGACCCAGTACTAC.

This clonotype was picked up many times. This rearrangement joins TRBV7-9 to TRBJ2-7; 7 bases fit TRBD1. The CDR3 spans 13 residues. The trim removed 5 bases at V and 2 bases at J, leaving 3 bases unmatched. The germline gives CDR1 SEHNR, CDR2 FQNEAQ (reference sequence). CDR3 amino acids: CASSRDSPYEQYF. The CDR3 DNA is TGTGCCAGCAGCCGGGACAGCCCCTACGAGCAGTACTTC. The full variable domain, completed using reference TRBV7-9 and TRBJ2-7, is DTGVSQNPRHKITKRGQNVTFRCDPISEHNRLYWYRQTLGQGPEFLTYFQNEAQLEKSRLLSDRFSAERPKGSFSTLEIQRTEQGDSAMYLCASSRDSPYEQYFGPGTRLTVT.

The rearrangement joins TRBV5-4 to TRBJ2-3; tentative D call: TRBD2 (6 bases). This CDR3 is built from 16 residues. With 8 bases removed from V and 5 bases from J, the gap between germline ends came to 24 bases. The germline CDR1 and CDR2 sequences are SGHNT and YYREEE (reference sequence). The DNA for the CDR3 is TGTGCCAGAAGCCTGGCGGGACTTTCAGGGAAAGATACGCAGTATTTT. Amino acids: CARSLAGLSGKDTQYF.

The chain is built from TRBV5-1 and TRBJ2-5, with D hard to call. The CDR3 is 14 residues long. CDR1 SGHRS and CDR2 YFSETQ come from the germline V gene. V lost 0 bases to trimming and J lost 5 bases, with 11 bases between them. The DNA for the CDR3 is TGCGCCAGCAGCTTGGCGGGTGTAGTGGAGACCCAGTACTTC. This sequence encodes CASSLAGVVETQYF.

The table lists this clonotype with a count of one. At one end the junction does not follow the germline gene, possibly because of a read error. This sequence joins TRBV7-3 and TRBJ2-1, with 11 bases lining up with TRBD2. The germline CDR1 and CDR2 sequences are SGHTA and FQGTGA. This CDR3 has 15 residues. CDR3 amino acids: CASSLLAGDFNEKFF. DNA of the CDR3: TGTGCCAGTAGCCTACTAGCGGGAGATTTCAATGAGAAGTTCTTC.

This clonotype was detected many times. J is TRBJ2-3 and V is TRBV15; the D gene is possibly TRBD2 (6 bases). Trimming removed 1 base at V and 0 bases at J, with 11 bases between. The CDR3 is 16 residues long. The germline V gene encodes CDR1 LNHNV and CDR2 YYDKDF (reference sequence). CDR3 sequence reads: CATSRGSSGSTDTQYF. The CDR3, as DNA: TGTGCCACCAGCAGAGGGTCCAGCGGGAGCACAGATACGCAGTATTTT.

Note on this clonotype: The junction and the germline gene differ at one end; a read error may be behind it. The chain carries TRBV14 and TRBJ2-1; the D is unclear. This CDR3 is 14 amino acids long. CDR1 and CDR2 from the germline V gene are SGHDN and FVKESK. CDR3 nucleotide sequence: TGTGTCAGCAGCCAAGCAGTACTGGGCAATGAGCAGTTCTTC. This gives the protein CVSSQAVLGNEQFF. Supplemented by reference TRBV14 and TRBJ2-1, the full variable domain reads EAGVTQFPSHSVIEKGQTVTLRCDPISGHDNLYWYRRVMGKEIKFLLHFVKESKQDESGMPNNRFLAERTGGTYSTLKVQPAELEDSGVYFCVSSQAVLGNEQFFGPGTRLTVL.

This clonotype was seen repeatedly, ten times or more. V is TRBV12-3 or TRBV12-4 and J is TRBJ1-1, with D possibly TRBD1 on 5 matching bases. V dropped 5 bases and J dropped 4 bases, with 11 bases sitting between them. The CDR3 contains 13 residues. CDR3 amino acids: CASSDDGGTEAFF. DNA of the CDR3: TGTGCCAGCAGTGATGACGGGGGCACTGAAGCTTTCTTT.

The table lists this clonotype with many counts. The rearrangement uses TRBV7-6 and TRBJ2-2, with a weak D call TRBD1 (7 bases). The V end was cut by 6 bases, the J end by 4 bases, with 12 bases between. CDR1 and CDR2 (germline): SGHVS, FNYEAQ. This CDR3 has 14 residues. The chain's CDR3 is CASRRQGGTGELFF. The DNA for the CDR3 is TGTGCCAGCAGGAGGCAGGGGGGCACCGGGGAGCTGTTTTTT.

This clonotype was counted ten times or more. This chain links TRBV4-1 with TRBJ1-6; tentative D call: TRBD1 (6 bases). The V and J ends lost 0 bases and 9 bases respectively, with 18 bases between them. CDR3 length: 17 residues. Per the germline V gene, CDR1 is MGHRA and CDR2 is YSYEKL. The CDR3, as DNA: TGCGCCAGCAGCCAAGACACGAACACAGGGTGGTCTTCACCCCTCCACTTT. Protein sequence: CASSQDTNTGWSSPLHF.

Concerning this clonotype itself: This likely traces to a read error, being one base from a far larger clone. The gene calls are TRBV2 and TRBJ2-3; weak D call: TRBD2 (6 bases). Germline V lookup: CDR1 SNHLY, CDR2 FYNNEI. There are 15 residues in the CDR3. V lost 6 bases, J lost 4 bases, and 17 bases lay in between. Here the CDR3 reads CASSPRLVGSDTQYF. The CDR3 bases are TGTGCCAGCAGCCCCCGACTAGTTGGATCAGATACGCAGTATTTT.

V usage is TRBV27 and J usage is TRBJ1-2; D gene unclear. CDR1 MNHEY and CDR2 SMNVEV come from the germline V gene (reference sequence). Trimming stripped 3 bases from V and 10 bases from J, with 15 bases between. This CDR3 comprises 13 residues. Here the CDR3 DNA reads TGTGCCAGCAGTTTTTCCCCCCTCTATTTCTACACCTTC. Translated: CASSFSPLYFYTF.

The chain links TRBV5-1 to TRBJ2-2; D may be TRBD1 or TRBD2 (5 bases each). The germline CDR1 and CDR2 sequences are SGHRS and YFSETQ. This CDR3 is built from 13 residues. Trimming removed 4 bases at V and 8 bases at J, with 12 bases between. CDR3 amino acids: CASSAGTVGELFF. CDR3 nucleotides: TGCGCCAGCAGCGCCGGGACGGTAGGGGAGCTGTTTTTT.

This clonotype was recorded at least ten times. The chain recombines TRBV7-8 with TRBJ2-1, with 13 positions matching TRBD2. V trimming: 2 bases; J trimming: 8 bases; junction bases outside the gene matches: 3. The V gene's germline CDR1 is SGHVS and CDR2 FQNEAQ. The CDR3 spans 15 residues. The CDR3 bases are TGTGCCAGCAGCTTACGTGGACTAGCGGGAGATGAGCAGTTCTTC. This codes for CASSLRGLAGDEQFF.

This chain joins TRBV19 and TRBJ1-2; D is possibly TRBD1 (5 bases). This CDR3 spans 13 amino acids. CDR1 is LNHDA, CDR2 SQIVND, per germline (reference sequence). Trimming removed 6 bases at V and 4 bases at J, with 12 bases between. This chain's CDR3 is CASRGTESYGYTF. The CDR3 bases are TGTGCCAGTAGGGGGACCGAATCCTATGGCTACACCTTC.

The rearrangement links TRBV6-2 or TRBV6-3 to TRBJ1-1, with D hard to call. Germline assignment: CDR1 MNHEY and CDR2 SVGEGT. V lost 0 bases, J lost 2 bases, and 10 bases lay in between. The CDR3 is 15 residues long. CDR3 region: CASSYSFGSNTEAFF. The DNA for the CDR3 is TGTGCCAGCAGTTACTCGTTCGGCAGTAACACTGAAGCTTTCTTT.